This T cell receptor (beta chain) was captured by sequencing in a study of chemoradiotherapy in HPV16-positive cancers. About the study: Two HPV16-positive patients' cells yielded candidate HPV-specific clones and common motifs. Overall study findings and caveats: In HPV16-positive patients, HPV-responsive T-cell expansion tracked better recurrence-free survival. During treatment, candidate HPV-specific clones and E7-related motifs expanded in tumor.

Sequencing was performed with immunoSEQ multiplex PCR; in TCRdb, only in-frame clones are kept and a portion is missing. The sample carries about 3,300 clones, less than 75% recorded once. This clone was counted once. Its matching antigen is unknown. Trimming stripped 6 bases from V and 2 bases from J, with 10 bases between. Germline-derived CDR1 and CDR2 are MNHEY and SMNVEV (reference sequence). This CDR3 is 13 amino acids long. Over chemoradiotherapy, repertoires were sampled more than once. J is TRBJ1-2 and V is TRBV27; D is possibly TRBD1 (5 bases). This TCR derives from a human donor with HPV-associated anogenital cancer. Sampling was conducted from a patient who underwent chemoradiotherapy. CDR3 DNA: TGTGCCAGCAGCCTCACAGGAAACTATGGCTACACCTTC. Translating it yields CASSLTGNYGYTF.